This record looks at one TCR beta chain sequence and its context. A much larger clonotype is one base distant, so this may be a read error. The record originates from a study of T cells in Graves' hyperthyroidism and ophthalmopathy. There were TCR beta CDR3 regions amplified from RNA transcripts. The HTBI primer set served for first-round RT-PCR of the TCR CDR3. TCRdb re-called the multiplex PCR reads with MiXCR, one entry per CDR3 protein. The sample lists 450,000 to 700,000 distinct CDR3 sequences, 46% seen once, with around 8% in the top ten. This CDR3 region has 14 residues. Germline V CDR1 and CDR2: SEHNR, FQNEAQ (reference sequence). V was pared by 5 bases and J by 10 bases, with 20 bases between.

This TCR was sampled from a woman aged 18-29 years with Graves' hyperthyroidism. The chain has TRBV7-9 and TRBJ1-2; D perhaps matches TRBD1 (6 bases). What was sequenced was peripheral blood or thyroid tissue (not recorded which). The CDR3 sequence: CASSELQGIVDYTF. CDR3 bases: TGTGCCAGCAGCGAACTACAGGGAATTGTTGACTACACCTTC.